This TCR beta chain was captured in a study of patients and donors after allogeneic stem cell transplantation. Trimming stripped 7 bases from V and 2 bases from J, with 16 bases between. Germline values: CDR1 SGHRS, CDR2 YFSETQ. The CDR3 contains 15 residues. TCRdb reprocessed the RT-PCR reads with MiXCR, giving one entry per CDR3 protein. The sample consists of about a million distinct CDR3 sequences, more than 15% of them appearing once. This clonotype has at least ten counts. Sequenced: blood, either unsorted or a sorted T cell fraction (not recorded which). The sequence was obtained from a human donor who was either an allogeneic HSCT recipient or a stem cell or donor lymphocyte infusion donor (not recorded which). It is not recorded whose cells these are; they may come from a transplant donor. The chain uses TRBV5-1 and TRBJ1-3, with a weak D call TRBD1 (6 bases). The CDR3 is CASSERGHPGNTIYF. As DNA, the CDR3 is TGCGCCAGCTCGGAGAGGGGACATCCTGGAAACACCATATATTTT.